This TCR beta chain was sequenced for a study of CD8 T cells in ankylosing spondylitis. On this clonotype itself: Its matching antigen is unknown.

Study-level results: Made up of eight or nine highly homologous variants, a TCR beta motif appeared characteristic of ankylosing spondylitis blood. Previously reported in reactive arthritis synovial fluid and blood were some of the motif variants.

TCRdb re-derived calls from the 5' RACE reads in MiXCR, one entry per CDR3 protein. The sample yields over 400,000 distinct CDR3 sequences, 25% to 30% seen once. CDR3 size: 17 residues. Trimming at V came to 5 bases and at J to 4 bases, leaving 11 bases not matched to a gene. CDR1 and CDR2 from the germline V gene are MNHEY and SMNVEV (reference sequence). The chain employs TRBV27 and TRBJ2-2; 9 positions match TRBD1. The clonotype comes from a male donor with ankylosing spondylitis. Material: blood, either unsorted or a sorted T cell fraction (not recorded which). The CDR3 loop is CASSTAGTGYSTGELFF. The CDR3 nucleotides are TGTGCCAGCAGTACCGCCGGGACAGGGTATTCCACCGGGGAGCTGTTTTTT.